Sequencing of this T cell receptor (beta chain) was carried out in a study of cytomegalovirus exposure and HLA in healthy donors. It was with 60 Vbeta and 13 Jbeta primers that the PCR ran. Profiled with immunoSEQ multiplex PCR; TCRdb holds only in-frame clones, not every one. The repertoire holds approximately 100,000 clones, with more than 75% as singletons. This clone was detected a few times. The CDR3 has 18 residues. With V trimmed by 7 bases and J by 0 bases, 14 bases remained unmatched. The chain has TRBV23-1 and TRBJ2-3; 9 bases map to TRBD1. TRBV23-1 is an ORF, with its function uncertain. Specimen: PBMCs. The receptor's source is a woman between 35 and 50 years old in good health and CMV-seropositive. The CDR3 protein is CASIPGQGIYSSTDTQYF. The DNA of the CDR3 is TGCGCCAGCATTCCGGGACAGGGAATCTACTCTAGCACAGATACGCAGTATTTT.